This T cell receptor beta chain was observed in a study of CD8 T cells in Susac syndrome. A quantity of about 0.5 to 1 ug RNA underwent reverse transcription using random hexamers. Multiplex PCR with immunoSEQ amplified the TCR beta CDR3 across 54 Vbeta and 13 Jbeta. TCRdb redid the calling of the immunoSEQ multiplex PCR reads with MiXCR, one entry per CDR3 protein. The table shows over 120,000 distinct CDR3 sequences, with 94% occurring only once. Controls were healthy donors (matched for age and sex). The CDR3 consists of 14 residues. CDR1 and CDR2 (germline): LGHDT, YNNKEL (reference sequence). Trimming cost V 6 bases and J 0 bases, with 12 bases left between them.

This chain joins TRBV3-1 and TRBJ2-7; D gene uncertain. The sequence was obtained from a human donor in good health. Material: CD4+ T cells from PBMCs. CDR3 nucleotides: TGTGCCAGCAGTCGCGCGGTCTCCTCCTACGAGCAGTACTTC. It translates to CASSRAVSSYEQYF.